This TCR beta chain was sequenced for a study of identical twins. It was template switching that added a universal primer site, and there were unique molecular identifiers on the cDNA. TCRdb fed the 5' RACE reads into MiXCR, producing one record per CDR3 protein. The table lists fewer than 500,000 distinct CDR3 sequences, roughly an eighth of them singletons. Only healthy Caucasians were enrolled as donors. Looked up from germline, CDR1 is DFQATT and CDR2 is SNEGSKA (reference sequence). The CDR3 runs 16 residues. The V segment lost 0 bases and the J segment 7 bases; nucleotides outside the gene matches: 8. Only a few counts were recorded for this clonotype. These same records also appear under a second study, on yellow fever vaccine responses in identical twins.

The rearrangement uses TRBV20-1 and TRBJ2-1, with TRBD1 identical over 11 bases. Sequencing was carried out using CD4+ T cells sorted from blood. The receptor was isolated from a young woman in good health. The chain's CDR3 is CSARDFRTGGKNEQFF. DNA for the CDR3: TGCAGTGCTAGAGATTTTCGGACAGGGGGCAAGAATGAGCAGTTCTTC.